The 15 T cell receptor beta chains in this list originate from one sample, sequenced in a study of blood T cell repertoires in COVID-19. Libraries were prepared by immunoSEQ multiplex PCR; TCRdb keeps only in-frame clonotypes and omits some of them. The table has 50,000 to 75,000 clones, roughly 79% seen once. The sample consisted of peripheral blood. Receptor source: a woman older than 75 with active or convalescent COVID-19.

The CDR3 DNA is TGTGCCAGCAGCTTAAGCATAAATTACGAGCAGTACTTC. Its protein product is CASSLSINYEQYF. The chain joins TRBV7-6 to TRBJ2-7, with D hard to call. Germline V CDR1 and CDR2: SGHVS, FNYEAQ. The CDR3 is made up of 13 amino acids. The ends were cut back, 2 bases at V and 4 bases at J, with 9 bases in the middle.

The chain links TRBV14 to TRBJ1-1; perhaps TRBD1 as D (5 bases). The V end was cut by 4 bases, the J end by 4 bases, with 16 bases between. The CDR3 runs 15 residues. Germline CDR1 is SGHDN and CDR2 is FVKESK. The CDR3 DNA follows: TGTGCCAGCAGCCGGTGGAGGGGTTTGAGCACTGAAGCTTTCTTT. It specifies CASSRWRGLSTEAFF.

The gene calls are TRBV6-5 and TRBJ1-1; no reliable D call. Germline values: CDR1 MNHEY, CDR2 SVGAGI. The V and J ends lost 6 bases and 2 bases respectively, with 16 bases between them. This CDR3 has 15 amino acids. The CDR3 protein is CASRGTGGRNTEAFF. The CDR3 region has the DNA TGTGCCAGCAGGGGAACGGGAGGAAGAAACACTGAAGCTTTCTTT.

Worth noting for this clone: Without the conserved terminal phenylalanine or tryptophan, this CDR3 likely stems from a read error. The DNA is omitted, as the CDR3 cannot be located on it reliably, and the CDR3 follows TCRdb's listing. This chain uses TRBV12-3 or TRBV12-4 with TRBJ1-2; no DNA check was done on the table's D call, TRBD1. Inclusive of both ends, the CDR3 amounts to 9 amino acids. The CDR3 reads CASSLETAL.

CDR3 sequence: CASSPSGVSNQPQHF. The DNA of the CDR3 is TGTGCCAGCAGTCCATCAGGGGTTAGCAATCAGCCCCAGCATTTT. This sequence joins TRBV27 and TRBJ1-5, with a possible D match to TRBD1 (6 bases). The germline gives CDR1 MNHEY, CDR2 SMNVEV (reference sequence). The length of the CDR3 is 15 residues. Trimming took off 5 bases at V and 0 bases at J, with 11 bases between the two ends.

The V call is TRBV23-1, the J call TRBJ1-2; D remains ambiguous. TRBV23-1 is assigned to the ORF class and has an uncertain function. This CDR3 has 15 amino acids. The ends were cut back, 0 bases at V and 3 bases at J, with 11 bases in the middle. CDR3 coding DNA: TGCGCCAGCAGTCAATCTTCCCCCGGTCACTATGGCTACACCTTC. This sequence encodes CASSQSSPGHYGYTF.

The CDR3 nucleotides read TGTGCCAGCAGCCGGACACCCCAAGAGACCCAGTACTTC. Amino acids: CASSRTPQETQYF. J is TRBJ2-5 and V is TRBV7-8; TRBD1 might be the D (5 bases). In germline, CDR1 is SGHVS, CDR2 FQNEAQ. The CDR3 has 13 residues. With 5 bases removed from V and 1 base from J, the gap between germline ends came to 8 bases.

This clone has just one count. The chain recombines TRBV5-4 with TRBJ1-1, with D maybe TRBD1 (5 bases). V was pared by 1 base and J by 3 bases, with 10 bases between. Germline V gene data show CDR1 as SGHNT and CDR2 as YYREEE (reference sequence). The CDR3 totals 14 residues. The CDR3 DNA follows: TGTGCCAGCAGCTTGCAGGGTGTATACACTGAAGCTTTCTTT. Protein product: CASSLQGVYTEAFF. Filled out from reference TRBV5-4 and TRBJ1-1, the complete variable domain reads ETGVTQSPTHLIKTRGQQVTLRCSSQSGHNTVSWYQQALGQGPQFIFQYYREEENGRGNFPPRFSGLQFPNYSSELNVNALELDDSALYLCASSLQGVYTEAFFGQGTRLTVV.

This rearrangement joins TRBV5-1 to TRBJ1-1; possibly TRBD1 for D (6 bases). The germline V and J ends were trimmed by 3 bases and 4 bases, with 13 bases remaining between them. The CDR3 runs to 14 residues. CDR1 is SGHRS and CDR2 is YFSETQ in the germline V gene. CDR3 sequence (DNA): TGCGCCAGCAGCTCAGGGGATTGGGGCACTGAAGCTTTCTTT. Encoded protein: CASSSGDWGTEAFF.

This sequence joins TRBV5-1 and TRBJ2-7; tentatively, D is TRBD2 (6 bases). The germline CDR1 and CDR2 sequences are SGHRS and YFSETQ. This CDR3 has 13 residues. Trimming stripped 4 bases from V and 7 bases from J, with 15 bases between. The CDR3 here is CASSLGAGFEQYF. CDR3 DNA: TGCGCCAGCAGCCTGGGTGCGGGGTTTGAGCAGTACTTC.

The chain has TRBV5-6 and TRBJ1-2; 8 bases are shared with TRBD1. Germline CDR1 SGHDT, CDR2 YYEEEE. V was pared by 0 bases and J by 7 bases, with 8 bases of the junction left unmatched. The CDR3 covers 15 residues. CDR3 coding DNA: TGTGCCAGCAGCTTGGCTGCAGGGGGCGCCGTTGGCTACACCTTC. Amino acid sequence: CASSLAAGGAVGYTF.

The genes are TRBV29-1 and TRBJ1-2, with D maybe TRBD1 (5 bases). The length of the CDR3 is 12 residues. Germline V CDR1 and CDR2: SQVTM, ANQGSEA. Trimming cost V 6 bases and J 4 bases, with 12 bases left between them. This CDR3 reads CSVRQGSYGYTF. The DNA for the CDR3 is TGCAGCGTGCGTCAGGGTAGCTATGGCTACACCTTC.

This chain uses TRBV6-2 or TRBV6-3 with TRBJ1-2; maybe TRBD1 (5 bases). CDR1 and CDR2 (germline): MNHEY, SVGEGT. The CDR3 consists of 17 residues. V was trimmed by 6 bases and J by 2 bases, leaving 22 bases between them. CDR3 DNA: TGTGCCAGCAGCCCGATTGCACGAGACAGACCGAACTATGGCTACACCTTC. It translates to CASSPIARDRPNYGYTF.

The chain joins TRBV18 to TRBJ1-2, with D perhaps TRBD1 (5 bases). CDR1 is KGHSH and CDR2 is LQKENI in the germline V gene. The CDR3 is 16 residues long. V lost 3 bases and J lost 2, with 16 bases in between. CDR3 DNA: TGTGCCAGCTCACCTGCCATGGGGGGACTCAACTATGGCTACACCTTC. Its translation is CASSPAMGGLNYGYTF.

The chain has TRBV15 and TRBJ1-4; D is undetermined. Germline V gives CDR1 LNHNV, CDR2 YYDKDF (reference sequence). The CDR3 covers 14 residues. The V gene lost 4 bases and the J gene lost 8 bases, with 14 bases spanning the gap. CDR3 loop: CATSNVGVGEKLFF. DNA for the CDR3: TGTGCCACCAGCAATGTGGGCGTAGGAGAAAAACTGTTTTTT.